The rows below give T cell receptor beta chains drawn from one sample of a study of identical twins. In TCRdb, the 5' RACE reads were re-called with MiXCR into one record per CDR3 protein. The data hold fewer than 450,000 distinct CDR3 sequences, with around 9% observed a single time. Sequencing was performed on naive T cells sorted from blood. The receptors derive from a woman between 45 and 60 years old in good health. CDR3s include the opening cysteine and the closing phenylalanine or tryptophan. A D gene is named only where the DNA matches it firmly. Rows give clone size only sometimes, using once, few, many, or a class for an expanded clone.

size	length	V	J	D	CDR3	DNA
few	15	TRBV25-1	TRBJ2-1	.	CASSDSGPNREEQFF	TGTGCCAGCAGTGATTCGGGCCCCAACAGGGAAGAGCAGTTCTTC
.	16	TRBV7-9	TRBJ2-3	.	CASPPASATSTDTQYF	TGTGCCAGCCCCCCGGCTAGCGCAACTAGCACAGATACGCAGTATTTT
few	12	TRBV29-1	TRBJ2-3	.	CSVVLHTDTQYF	TGCAGCGTTGTACTTCACACAGATACGCAGTATTTT
many	14	TRBV12-3/TRBV12-4	TRBJ1-4	.	CASSLSGLNEKLFF	TGTGCCAGCAGTTTATCGGGTCTGAATGAAAAACTGTTTTTT
many	12	TRBV25-1	TRBJ2-2	.	CASAGYTGELFF	TGTGCCAGCGCTGGGTACACCGGGGAGCTGTTTTTT
.	16	TRBV7-6	TRBJ1-6	TRBD1	CASSRTGGFYNSPLHF	TGTGCCAGCAGCCGGACAGGGGGTTTCTATAATTCACCCCTCCACTTT
few	12	TRBV5-5	TRBJ2-3	.	CASSSLGDTQYF	TGTGCCAGCAGCTCCCTCGGGGATACGCAGTATTTT
.	15	TRBV3-1	TRBJ1-5	.	CASSQEGGGNQPQHF	TGTGCCAGCAGCCAAGAGGGGGGGGGCAATCAGCCCCAGCATTTT
.	17	TRBV12-3/TRBV12-4	TRBJ2-1	TRBD2	CASSSPGGLAGGLEQFF	TGTGCCAGCAGTTCCCCTGGGGGGCTAGCGGGAGGACTCGAGCAGTTCTTC
many	13	TRBV29-1	TRBJ2-3	.	CSVEFGTSDTQYF	TGCAGCGTTGAATTCGGGACGTCAGATACGCAGTATTTT
.	14	TRBV20-1	TRBJ1-6	.	CSATPGRGFSPLHF	TGCAGTGCTACACCGGGACGGGGATTTTCGCCCCTCCACTTT
.	15	TRBV5-1	TRBJ2-2	TRBD1	CASSLTTGGTGELFF	TGCGCCAGCAGCCTAACGACAGGGGGAACCGGGGAGCTGTTTTTT
.	16	TRBV7-9	TRBJ1-3	.	CASSLGTDPGGNTIYF	TGTGCCAGCAGCTTAGGGACCGACCCAGGGGGAAACACCATATATTTT
many	13	TRBV6-5	TRBJ1-2	.	CASRGTLNYGYTF	TGTGCCAGCAGGGGGACGCTGAACTATGGCTACACCTTC
many	12	TRBV20-1	TRBJ2-1	.	CSASPGANEQFF	TGCAGTGCTTCCCCGGGAGCAAATGAGCAGTTCTTC
.	17	TRBV5-1	TRBJ2-3	.	CASSLRGSEGLADTQYF	TGCGCCAGCAGCTTGCGAGGGAGTGAAGGACTTGCAGATACGCAGTATTTT
.	15	TRBV28	TRBJ1-1	TRBD1	CASSLGTGRDFVAFF	TGTGCCAGCAGCCTAGGGACAGGGAGGGACTTTGTAGCTTTCTTT
.	12	TRBV29-1	TRBJ1-1	.	CSILEPGTEAFF	TGCAGCATTCTCGAACCGGGGACTGAAGCTTTCTTT
.	15	TRBV6-6	TRBJ1-5	TRBD1	CASSWTGNSNQPQHF	TGTGCCAGCAGTTGGACAGGCAATAGCAATCAGCCCCAGCATTTT
.	13	TRBV12-3/TRBV12-4	TRBJ2-5	.	CASSPWPAETQYF	TGTGCCAGCAGTCCGTGGCCCGCGGAGACCCAGTACTTC
.	13	TRBV19	TRBJ1-2	.	CASNPRGRYGYTF	TGTGCCAGTAATCCCAGGGGAAGATATGGCTACACCTTC
.	14	TRBV18	TRBJ2-5	.	CASSPTGFEETQYF	TGTGCCAGCTCACCAACGGGGTTCGAAGAGACCCAGTACTTC
few	16	TRBV11-3	TRBJ2-3	.	CASSLGEALFTDTQYF	TGTGCCAGCAGCTTAGGGGAGGCCCTTTTCACAGATACGCAGTATTTT
.	14	TRBV29-1	TRBJ2-1	.	CSVEVETAYNEQFF	TGCAGCGTTGAAGTCGAGACAGCCTACAATGAGCAGTTCTTC